The T cell receptor (beta chain) under discussion was sequenced for a study of blood T cell repertoires in COVID-19. Overall study: Nucleic acid was either cDNA or gDNA, and it came from T cells, B-cell-depleted T cells, or PBMCs.

V was shortened by 0 bases and J by 0 bases, with 7 bases between the two germline ends. Per the germline V gene, CDR1 is SGHKS and CDR2 is YYEKEE (reference sequence). This CDR3 comprises 14 residues. Sequenced by immunoSEQ multiplex PCR; TCRdb stores in-frame clones only, minus some. The data hold 210,000 or so clones, with approximately 86% observed a single time. The origin of this receptor is a man aged 18 to 29 with active or convalescent COVID-19. Input material: peripheral blood. The chain links TRBV5-5 to TRBJ2-7; D perhaps matches TRBD2 (5 bases). CDR3 residues: CASSLAGTSYEQYF. The CDR3 nucleotides are TGTGCCAGCAGCTTGGCGGGAACCTCCTACGAGCAGTACTTC.